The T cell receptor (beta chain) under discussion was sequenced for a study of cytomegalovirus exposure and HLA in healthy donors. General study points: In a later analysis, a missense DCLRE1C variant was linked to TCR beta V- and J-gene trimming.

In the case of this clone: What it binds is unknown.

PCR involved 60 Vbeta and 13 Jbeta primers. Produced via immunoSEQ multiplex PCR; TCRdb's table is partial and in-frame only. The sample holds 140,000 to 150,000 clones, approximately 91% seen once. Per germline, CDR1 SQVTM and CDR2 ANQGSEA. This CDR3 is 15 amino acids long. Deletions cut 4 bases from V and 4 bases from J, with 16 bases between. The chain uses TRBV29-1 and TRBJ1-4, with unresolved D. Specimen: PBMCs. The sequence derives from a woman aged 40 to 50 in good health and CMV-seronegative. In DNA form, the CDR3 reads TGCAGCGTTGGAGGGTTTGGGCTATTTAATGAAAAACTGTTTTTT. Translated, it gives CSVGGFGLFNEKLFF.